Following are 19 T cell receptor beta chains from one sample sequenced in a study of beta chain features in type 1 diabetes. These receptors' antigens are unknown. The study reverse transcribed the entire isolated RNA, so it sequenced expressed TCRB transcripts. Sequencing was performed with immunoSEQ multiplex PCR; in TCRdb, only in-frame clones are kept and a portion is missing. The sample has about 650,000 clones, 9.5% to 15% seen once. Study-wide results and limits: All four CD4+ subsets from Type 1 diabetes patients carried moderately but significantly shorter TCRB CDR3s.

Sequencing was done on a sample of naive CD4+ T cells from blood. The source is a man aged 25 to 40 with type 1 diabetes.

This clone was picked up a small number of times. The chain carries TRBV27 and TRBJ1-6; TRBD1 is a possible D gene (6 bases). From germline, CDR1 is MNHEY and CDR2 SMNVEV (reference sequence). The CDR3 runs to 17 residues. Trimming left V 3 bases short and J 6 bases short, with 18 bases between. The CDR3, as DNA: TGTGCCAGCAGTTTTGATCGGGGGCAGCTTAGTAATTCACCCCTCCACTTT. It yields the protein CASSFDRGQLSNSPLHF.

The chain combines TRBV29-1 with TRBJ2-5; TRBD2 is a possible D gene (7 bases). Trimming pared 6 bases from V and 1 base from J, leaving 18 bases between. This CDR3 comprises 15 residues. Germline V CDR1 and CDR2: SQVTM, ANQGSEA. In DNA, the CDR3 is TGCAGCGTGGACCCGGGGGGCCCGCCCCAAGAGACCCAGTACTTC. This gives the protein CSVDPGGPPQETQYF.

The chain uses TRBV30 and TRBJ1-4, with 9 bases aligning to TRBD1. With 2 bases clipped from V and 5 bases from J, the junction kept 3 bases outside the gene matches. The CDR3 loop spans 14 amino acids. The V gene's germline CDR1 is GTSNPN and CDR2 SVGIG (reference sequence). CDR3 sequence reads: CAWSTGTGNEKLFF. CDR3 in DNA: TGTGCCTGGAGTACCGGGACAGGGAATGAAAAACTGTTTTTT.

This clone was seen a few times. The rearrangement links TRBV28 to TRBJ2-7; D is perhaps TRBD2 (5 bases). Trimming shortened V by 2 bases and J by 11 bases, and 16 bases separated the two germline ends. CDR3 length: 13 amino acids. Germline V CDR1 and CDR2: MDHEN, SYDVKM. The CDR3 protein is CASSLVASTHEYF. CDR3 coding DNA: TGTGCCAGCAGTTTAGTCGCTAGCACACATGAGTACTTC.

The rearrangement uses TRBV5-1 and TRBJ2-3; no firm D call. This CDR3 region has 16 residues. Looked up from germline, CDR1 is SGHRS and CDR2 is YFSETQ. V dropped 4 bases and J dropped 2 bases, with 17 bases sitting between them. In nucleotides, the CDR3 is TGCGCCAGCAGCCCTATGGCGGAAACCTACACAGATACGCAGTATTTT. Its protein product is CASSPMAETYTDTQYF.

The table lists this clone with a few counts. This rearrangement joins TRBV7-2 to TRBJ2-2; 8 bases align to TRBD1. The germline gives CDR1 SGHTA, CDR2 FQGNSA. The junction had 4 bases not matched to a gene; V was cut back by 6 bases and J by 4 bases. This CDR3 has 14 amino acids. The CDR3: CASRRTGRTGELFF. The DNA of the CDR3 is TGTGCCAGCAGACGGACAGGGCGCACCGGGGAGCTGTTTTTT.

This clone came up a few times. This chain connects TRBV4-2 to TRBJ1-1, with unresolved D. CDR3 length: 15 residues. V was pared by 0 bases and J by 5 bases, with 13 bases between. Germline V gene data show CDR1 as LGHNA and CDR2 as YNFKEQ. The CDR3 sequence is CASSQDDRARTEAFF. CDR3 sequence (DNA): TGTGCCAGCAGCCAAGATGACCGAGCTAGGACTGAAGCTTTCTTT.

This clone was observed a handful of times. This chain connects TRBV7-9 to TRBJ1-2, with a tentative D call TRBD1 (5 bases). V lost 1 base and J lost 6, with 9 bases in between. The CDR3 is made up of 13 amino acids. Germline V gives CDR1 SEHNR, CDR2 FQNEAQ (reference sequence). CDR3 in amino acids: CASSLGGAHGYTF. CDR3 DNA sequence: TGTGCCAGCAGCTTAGGCGGGGCGCATGGCTACACCTTC. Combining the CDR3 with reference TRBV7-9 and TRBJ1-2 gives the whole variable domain DTGVSQNPRHKITKRGQNVTFRCDPISEHNRLYWYRQTLGQGPEFLTYFQNEAQLEKSRLLSDRFSAERPKGSFSTLEIQRTEQGDSAMYLCASSLGGAHGYTFGSGTRLTVV.

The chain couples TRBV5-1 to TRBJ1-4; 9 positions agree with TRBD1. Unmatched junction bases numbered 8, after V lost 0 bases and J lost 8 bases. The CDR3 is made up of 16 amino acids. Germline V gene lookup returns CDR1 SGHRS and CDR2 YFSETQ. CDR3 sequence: CASSLATGGSKEKLFF. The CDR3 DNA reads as TGCGCCAGCAGCTTGGCCACAGGGGGCTCCAAAGAAAAACTGTTTTTT.

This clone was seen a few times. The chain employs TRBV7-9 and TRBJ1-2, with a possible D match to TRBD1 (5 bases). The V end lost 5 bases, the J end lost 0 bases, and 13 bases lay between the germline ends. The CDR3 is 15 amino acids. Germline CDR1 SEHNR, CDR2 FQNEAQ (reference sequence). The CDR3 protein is CASSPAGRANYGYTF. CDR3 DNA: TGTGCCAGCAGCCCAGCTGGCAGGGCTAACTATGGCTACACCTTC.

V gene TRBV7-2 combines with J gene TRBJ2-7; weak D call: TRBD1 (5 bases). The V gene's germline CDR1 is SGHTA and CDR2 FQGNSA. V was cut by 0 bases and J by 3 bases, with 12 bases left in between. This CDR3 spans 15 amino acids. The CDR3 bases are TGTGCCAGCAGCTTAGCGGGGCCCTCCTACTACGAGCAGTACTTC. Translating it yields CASSLAGPSYYEQYF.

The CDR3 sequence: CASSLFPPLKRQANEQFF. CDR3 in DNA: TGTGCCAGCAGCTTGTTTCCCCCCCTTAAACGGCAAGCCAATGAGCAGTTCTTC. The rearrangement joins TRBV7-9 to TRBJ2-1, with no clear D. Germline V gene sequence: CDR1 SEHNR, CDR2 FQNEAQ (reference sequence). Trimming left V 3 bases short and J 6 bases short, with 24 bases between. CDR3 length: 18 amino acids. The whole variable domain, filled in from reference TRBV7-9 and TRBJ2-1, reads DTGVSQNPRHKITKRGQNVTFRCDPISEHNRLYWYRQTLGQGPEFLTYFQNEAQLEKSRLLSDRFSAERPKGSFSTLEIQRTEQGDSAMYLCASSLFPPLKRQANEQFFGPGTRLTVL.

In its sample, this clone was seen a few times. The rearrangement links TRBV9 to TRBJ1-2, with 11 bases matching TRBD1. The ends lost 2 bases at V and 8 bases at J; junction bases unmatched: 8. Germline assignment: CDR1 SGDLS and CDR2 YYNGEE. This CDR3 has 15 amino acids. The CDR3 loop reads CASSVPDRGLEGYTF. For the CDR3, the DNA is TGTGCCAGCAGCGTGCCGGACAGGGGGCTCGAAGGCTACACCTTC.

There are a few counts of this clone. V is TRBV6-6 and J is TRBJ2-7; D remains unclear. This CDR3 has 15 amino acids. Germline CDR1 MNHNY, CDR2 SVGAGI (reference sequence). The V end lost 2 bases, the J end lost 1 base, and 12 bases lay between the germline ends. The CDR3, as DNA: TGTGCCAGCAGTTACCCGCAGGCTGCTTCCTACGAGCAGTACTTC. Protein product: CASSYPQAASYEQYF.

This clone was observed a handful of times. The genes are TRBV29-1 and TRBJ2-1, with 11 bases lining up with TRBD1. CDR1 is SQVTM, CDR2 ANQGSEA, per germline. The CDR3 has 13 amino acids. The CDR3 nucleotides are TGCGGCACCGGGACAGGGGGTAGCAATGAGCAGTTCTTC. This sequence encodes CGTGTGGSNEQFF.

CDR3 region: CASSQAGLAGNEQFF. Written as DNA, the CDR3 is TGTGCCAGCAGCCAAGCGGGACTAGCGGGGAATGAGCAGTTCTTC. J is TRBJ2-1 and V is TRBV14; TRBD2 matches at 13 bases. The CDR3 is 15 residues long. V shed 1 base, J shed 7 bases, and the junction held 1 base outside the gene matches. The germline CDR1 and CDR2 sequences are SGHDN and FVKESK. Full variable domain (outside the CDR3, taken from reference TRBV14 and TRBJ2-1): EAGVTQFPSHSVIEKGQTVTLRCDPISGHDNLYWYRRVMGKEIKFLLHFVKESKQDESGMPNNRFLAERTGGTYSTLKVQPAELEDSGVYFCASSQAGLAGNEQFFGPGTRLTVL.

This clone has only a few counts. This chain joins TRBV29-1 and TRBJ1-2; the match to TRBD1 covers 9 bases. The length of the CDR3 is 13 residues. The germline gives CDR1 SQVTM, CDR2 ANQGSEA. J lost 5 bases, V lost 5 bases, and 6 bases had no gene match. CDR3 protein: CSVSPGQGYGYTF. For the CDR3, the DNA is TGCAGCGTTTCGCCGGGACAGGGATATGGCTACACCTTC.

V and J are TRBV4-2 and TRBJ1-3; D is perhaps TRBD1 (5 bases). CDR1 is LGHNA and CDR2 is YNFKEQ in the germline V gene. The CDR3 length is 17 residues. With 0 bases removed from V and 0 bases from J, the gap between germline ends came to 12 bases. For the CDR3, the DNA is TGTGCCAGCAGCCAAGATGGTTCAGGGAGCTCTGGAAACACCATATATTTT. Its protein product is CASSQDGSGSSGNTIYF.

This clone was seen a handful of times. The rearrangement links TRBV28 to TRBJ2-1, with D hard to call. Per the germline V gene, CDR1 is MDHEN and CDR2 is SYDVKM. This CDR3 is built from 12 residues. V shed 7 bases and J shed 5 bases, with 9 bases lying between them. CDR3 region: CASTETDNEQFF. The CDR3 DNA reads TGTGCCAGCACCGAGACCGACAATGAGCAGTTCTTC. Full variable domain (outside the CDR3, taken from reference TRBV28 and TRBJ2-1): DVKVTQSSRYLVKRTGEKVFLECVQDMDHENMFWYRQDPGLGLRLIYFSYDVKMKEKGDIPEGYSVSREKKERFSLILESASTNQTSMYLCASTETDNEQFFGPGTRLTVL.